The 9 T cell receptor beta chains presented below share a single source sample, sequenced in a study of shared clonotypes between healthy human individuals. Sequencing was performed with immunoSEQ multiplex PCR; in TCRdb, only in-frame clones are kept and a portion is missing. The repertoire includes 980,000 or so clones, over 75% of them detected once, and about 1.5% sits in the top ten. Sequenced input: memory CD4+ T cells sorted from blood. This sample's subset: CD45RA-negative fraction. The receptor set was obtained from a man aged 18 to 29 in good health.

The CDR3 DNA follows: TGTGCCAGCAGACCCCGACAGGGCGGCAATCAGCCCCAGCATTTT. It yields the protein CASRPRQGGNQPQHF. The gene calls are TRBV6-5 and TRBJ1-5, with 7 bases aligning to TRBD1. The CDR3 is 15 residues long. The V gene end was trimmed by 6 bases and the J gene end by 2 bases; junction bases not matched to a gene: 7. CDR1 is MNHEY, CDR2 SVGAGI, per germline.

The genes are TRBV11-3 and TRBJ2-5, with D maybe TRBD2 (5 bases). V was trimmed by 2 bases and J by 2 bases, leaving 6 bases between them. Germline V gene lookup returns CDR1 SGHNT and CDR2 YENEEA. The CDR3 sequence is 13 residues long. CDR3 amino acids: CASSLRTQETQYF. In DNA form, the CDR3 reads TGTGCCAGCAGCTTAAGGACTCAAGAGACCCAGTACTTC.

The chain uses TRBV2 and TRBJ1-3; 7 bases are a match to TRBD1. Germline CDR1 SNHLY, CDR2 FYNNEI. V shed 4 bases and J 2 bases; nucleotides not matched to a gene: 5. CDR3 size: 15 residues. Written as DNA, the CDR3 is TGTGCCAGCAGTGGACAGGGAACGGCTGGAAACACCATATATTTT. The encoded protein is CASSGQGTAGNTIYF. The whole variable domain, remainder taken from reference TRBV2 and TRBJ1-3, is EPEVTQTPSHQVTQMGQEVILRCVPISNHLYFYWYRQILGQKVEFLVSFYNNEISEKSEIFDDQFSVERPDGSNFTLKIRSTKLEDSAMYFCASSGQGTAGNTIYFGEGSWLTVV.

The chain uses TRBV9 and TRBJ2-3; D remains ambiguous. The V and J ends lost 0 bases and 2 bases respectively, with 13 bases between them. Germline CDR1 and CDR2: SGDLS and YYNGEE. This CDR3 comprises 16 residues. In DNA, the CDR3 is TGTGCCAGCAGCGTAGTACAGTTATACCCCACAGATACGCAGTATTTT. Its protein product is CASSVVQLYPTDTQYF.

Here the CDR3 reads CASSIDSWGQPQHF. The CDR3 DNA follows: TGTGCCAGTAGTATAGATAGCTGGGGCCAGCCCCAGCATTTT. This rearrangement joins TRBV19 to TRBJ1-5; TRBD1 might be the D (5 bases). V lost 0 bases, J lost 7 bases, and 10 bases lay in between. The CDR3 length is 14 residues. Germline assignment: CDR1 LNHDA and CDR2 SQIVND (reference sequence).

The CDR3 sequence: CASSESRGTGELFF. Here the CDR3 DNA reads TGCGCCAGCAGTGAGAGCAGGGGCACCGGGGAGCTGTTTTTT. The V and J genes are TRBV10-1 and TRBJ2-2; maybe TRBD1 (6 bases). Between the trimmed V and J ends, which lost 2 bases and 4 bases, there was a span of 8 bases. Germline CDR1 WNHNN, CDR2 SYGVQD (reference sequence). The CDR3 has 14 amino acids.

The table lists this clone with many counts. The gene calls are TRBV2 and TRBJ1-4; D may be TRBD1 (5 bases). The V gene lost 6 bases and the J gene lost 4 bases, with 12 bases spanning the gap. Germline lookup yields CDR1 SNHLY and CDR2 FYNNEI. The CDR3 sequence is 14 residues long. This chain's CDR3 is CASRASGNNEKLFF. The CDR3 DNA sequence: TGTGCCAGCAGGGCCTCAGGGAATAATGAAAAACTGTTTTTT.

J is TRBJ2-3 and V is TRBV18; unclear D gene. CDR3 length: 14 amino acids. The germline CDR1 and CDR2 sequences are KGHSH and LQKENI. Trimming removed 4 bases at V and 1 base at J, with 9 bases between. Here the CDR3 DNA reads TGTGCCAGCTCACGTGAAGTAGGCACAGATACGCAGTATTTT. Its translation is CASSREVGTDTQYF. The full variable domain, in which reference TRBV18 and TRBJ2-3 provide the parts outside the CDR3, is NAGVMQNPRHLVRRRGQEARLRCSPMKGHSHVYWYRQLPEEGLKFMVYLQKENIIDESGMPKERFSAEFPKEGPSILRIQQVVRGDSAAYFCASSREVGTDTQYFGPGTRLTVL.

CDR3 sequence reads: CASSSLRGKVYGYTF. CDR3 nucleotides: TGTGCCAGCAGTTCACTCAGGGGAAAGGTCTATGGCTACACCTTC. V is TRBV28 and J is TRBJ1-2; D is perhaps TRBD1 (6 bases). The CDR3 loop spans 15 amino acids. CDR1 is MDHEN and CDR2 is SYDVKM in the germline V gene. V gave up 4 bases and J gave up 4 bases, with 16 bases separating them.